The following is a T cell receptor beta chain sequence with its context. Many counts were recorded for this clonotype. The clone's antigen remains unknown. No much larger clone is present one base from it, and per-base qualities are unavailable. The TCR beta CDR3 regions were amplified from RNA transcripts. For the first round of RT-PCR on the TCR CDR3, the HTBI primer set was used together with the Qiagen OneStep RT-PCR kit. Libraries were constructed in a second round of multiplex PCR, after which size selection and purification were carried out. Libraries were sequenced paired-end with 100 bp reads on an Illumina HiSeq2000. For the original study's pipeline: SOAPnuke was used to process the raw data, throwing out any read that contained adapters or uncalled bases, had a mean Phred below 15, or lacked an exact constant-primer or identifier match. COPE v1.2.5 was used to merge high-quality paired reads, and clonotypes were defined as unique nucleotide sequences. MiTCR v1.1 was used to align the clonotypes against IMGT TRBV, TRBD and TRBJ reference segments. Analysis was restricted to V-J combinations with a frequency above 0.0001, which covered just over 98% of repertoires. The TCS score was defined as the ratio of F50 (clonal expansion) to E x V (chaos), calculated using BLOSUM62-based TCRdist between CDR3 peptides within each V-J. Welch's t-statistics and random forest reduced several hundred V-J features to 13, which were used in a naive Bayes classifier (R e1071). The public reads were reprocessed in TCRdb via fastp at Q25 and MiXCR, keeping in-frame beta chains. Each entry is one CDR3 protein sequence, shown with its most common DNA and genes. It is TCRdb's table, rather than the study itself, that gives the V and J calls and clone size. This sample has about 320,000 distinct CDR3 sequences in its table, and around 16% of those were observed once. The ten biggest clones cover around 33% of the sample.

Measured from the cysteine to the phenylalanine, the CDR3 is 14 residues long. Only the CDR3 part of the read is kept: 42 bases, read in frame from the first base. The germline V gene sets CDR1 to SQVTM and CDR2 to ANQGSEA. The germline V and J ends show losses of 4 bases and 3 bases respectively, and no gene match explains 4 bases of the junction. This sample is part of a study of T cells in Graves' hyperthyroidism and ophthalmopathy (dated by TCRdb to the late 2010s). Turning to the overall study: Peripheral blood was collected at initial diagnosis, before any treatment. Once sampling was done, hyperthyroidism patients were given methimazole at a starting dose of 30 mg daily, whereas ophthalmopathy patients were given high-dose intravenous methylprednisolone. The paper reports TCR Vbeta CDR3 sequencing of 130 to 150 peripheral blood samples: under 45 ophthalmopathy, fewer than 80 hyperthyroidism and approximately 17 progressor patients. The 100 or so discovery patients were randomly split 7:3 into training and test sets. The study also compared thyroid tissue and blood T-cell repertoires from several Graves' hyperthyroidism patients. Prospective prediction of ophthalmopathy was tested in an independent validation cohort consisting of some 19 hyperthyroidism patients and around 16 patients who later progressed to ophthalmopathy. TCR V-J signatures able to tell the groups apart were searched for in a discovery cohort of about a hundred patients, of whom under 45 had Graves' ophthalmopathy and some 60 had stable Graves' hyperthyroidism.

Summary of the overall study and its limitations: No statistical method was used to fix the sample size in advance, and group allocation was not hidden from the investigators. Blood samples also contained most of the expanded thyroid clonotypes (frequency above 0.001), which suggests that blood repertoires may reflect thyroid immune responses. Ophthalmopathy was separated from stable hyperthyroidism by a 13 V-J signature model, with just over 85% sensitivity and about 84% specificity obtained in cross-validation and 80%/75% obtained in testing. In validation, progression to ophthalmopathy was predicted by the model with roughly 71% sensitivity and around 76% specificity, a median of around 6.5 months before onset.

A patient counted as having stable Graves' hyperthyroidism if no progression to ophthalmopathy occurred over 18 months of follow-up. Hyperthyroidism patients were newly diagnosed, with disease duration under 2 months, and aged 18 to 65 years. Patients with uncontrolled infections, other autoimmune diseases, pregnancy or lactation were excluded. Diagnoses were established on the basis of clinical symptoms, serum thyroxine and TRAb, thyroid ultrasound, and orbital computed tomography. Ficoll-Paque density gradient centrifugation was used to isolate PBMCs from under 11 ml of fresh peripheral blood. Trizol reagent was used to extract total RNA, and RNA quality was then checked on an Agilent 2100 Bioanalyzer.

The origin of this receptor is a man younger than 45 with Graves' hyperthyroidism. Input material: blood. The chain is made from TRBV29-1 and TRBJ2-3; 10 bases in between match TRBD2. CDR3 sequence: CSVGISGRTDTQYF. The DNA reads TGCAGCGTTGGAATTAGCGGGAGGACAGATACGCAGTATTTT.